The rows below give T cell receptor beta chains drawn from one sample of a study of shared clonotypes between healthy human individuals. TCRdb's table, derived via immunoSEQ multiplex PCR, lists solely in-frame clones and lacks some. The sample has 2 million to 3 million clones, over 85% seen once. Sequenced: naive CD4+ T cells from PBMCs. These TCRs come from a man aged 18 to 29 in good health. Some clones in this sample may be carry-over from other donors' samples. The CDR3 runs from the conserved cysteine through the conserved F or W. Each record gives: D gene, V gene, clone size, J gene, CDR3 DNA, CDR3 protein. A D gene is named only where the DNA matches it firmly. Not all rows give a size; the values are once, few, many and, for expanded clones, a class.

D: -
V: TRBV19
size: -
J: TRBJ2-7
DNA: TGTGCCAGTAGTGGGGGAGGATGGTGGCTAGCGAGTACTCCCGCCTACGAGCAGTACTTC
CDR3: CASSGGGWWLASTPAYEQYF

D: -
V: TRBV6-6
size: -
J: TRBJ1-6
DNA: TGTGCCAGCACTACTCCTAATTCACCCCTCCACTTT
CDR3: CASTTPNSPLHF

D: TRBD1
V: TRBV5-1
size: -
J: TRBJ1-1
DNA: TGCGCCAGCAATCCGGGCAGGGGGCCTGGATTGGACACTGAAGCTTTCTTT
CDR3: CASNPGRGPGLDTEAFF

D: -
V: TRBV6-1
size: -
J: TRBJ2-1
DNA: TGTGCCAGCGGGGGTCCCCAGGACTACAATGAGCAGTTCTTC
CDR3: CASGGPQDYNEQFF

D: -
V: TRBV5-4
size: -
J: TRBJ2-7
DNA: TGTGCCAGCAGCTTAAGACAGGGAGGGTCCTACGAGCAGTACTTC
CDR3: CASSLRQGGSYEQYF

D: -
V: TRBV29-1
size: -
J: TRBJ2-2
DNA: TGCAGCGTCTCTAACTTGGTTAACACCGGGGAGCTGTTTTTT
CDR3: CSVSNLVNTGELFF

D: TRBD1
V: TRBV6-5
size: -
J: TRBJ1-3
DNA: TGTGCCAGCAGTTACGGAGGGGGCGAGGTATATTTT
CDR3: CASSYGGGEVYF

D: -
V: TRBV28
size: once
J: TRBJ1-6
DNA: TGTGCCAGCAGATCCGGGGGGTGGGTCTCACCCCTCCACTTT
CDR3: CASRSGGWVSPLHF

D: TRBD2
V: TRBV6-1
size: -
J: TRBJ2-1
DNA: TGTGCCGGCCGGGCGGGAGGGCCCCCTGCGGATGAGCAGTTCTTC
CDR3: CAGRAGGPPADEQFF

D: -
V: TRBV5-1
size: -
J: TRBJ2-5
DNA: TGCGCCAGCAGCTTGGTTGGGGATGAAGAGACCCAGTACTTC
CDR3: CASSLVGDEETQYF

D: -
V: TRBV5-6
size: -
J: TRBJ1-5
DNA: TGTGCCAGCAGCTTGTTGGGCGTTCAACCCCAGCCCCAGCATTTT
CDR3: CASSLLGVQPQPQHF

D: TRBD1
V: TRBV10-3
size: -
J: TRBJ1-1
DNA: TGTGCCATCAGCGACAGGGAGTTTAGCACTGAAGCTTTCTTT
CDR3: CAISDREFSTEAFF

D: -
V: TRBV4-1
size: -
J: TRBJ2-3
DNA: TGCGCCAGCAGCCAGACTTGGCTTAACACAGATACGCAGTATTTT
CDR3: CASSQTWLNTDTQYF

D: -
V: TRBV5-1
size: -
J: TRBJ2-7
DNA: TGCGCCAGCAGCTCCTCCCGGGACTCAGCCTACGAGCAGTACTTC
CDR3: CASSSSRDSAYEQYF

D: -
V: TRBV18
size: -
J: TRBJ1-2
DNA: TGTGCCAGCTCACCAGGCGGGCCAAACTATGGCTACACCTTC
CDR3: CASSPGGPNYGYTF

D: TRBD2
V: TRBV10-3
size: -
J: TRBJ2-2
DNA: TGTGCCATCACACCCTCGGGGGGATCCGGGGAGCTGTTTTTT
CDR3: CAITPSGGSGELFF

D: TRBD1
V: TRBV27
size: -
J: TRBJ2-2
DNA: TGTGCCAGCAGTTTTCCCAGGGGGACGAACACCGGGGAGCTGTTTTTT
CDR3: CASSFPRGTNTGELFF

D: -
V: TRBV7-9
size: -
J: TRBJ2-1
DNA: TGTGCCAGCAGCTTAGCTGCGCGAGATGAGCAGTTCTTC
CDR3: CASSLAARDEQFF

D: TRBD2
V: TRBV6-1
size: -
J: TRBJ2-2
DNA: TGTGCCAGCACCCTACTAGCGGCTAACACCGGGGAGCTGTTTTTT
CDR3: CASTLLAANTGELFF

D: -
V: TRBV7-2
size: -
J: TRBJ2-1
DNA: TGTGCCAGCAGCTTAGGCCATGAGCAGTTCTTC
CDR3: CASSLGHEQFF

D: -
V: TRBV27
size: -
J: TRBJ1-5
DNA: TGTGCCAGCAGACCGCAGGGGAATCAGCCCCAGCATTTT
CDR3: CASRPQGNQPQHF

D: -
V: TRBV7-3
size: -
J: TRBJ2-3
DNA: TGTGCCAGCAGCGCCCCCGGCCCCTCCACAGATACGCAGTATTTT
CDR3: CASSAPGPSTDTQYF

D: -
V: TRBV4-2
size: -
J: TRBJ1-1
DNA: TGTGCCAGCAGCCAAGCTCAGGCGACACCCGACGGGCGGGCTTTCTTT
CDR3: CASSQAQATPDGRAFF

D: -
V: TRBV6-1
size: -
J: TRBJ2-7
DNA: TGTGCCAGCAACCCAACAGGAGCCTCCTACGAGCAGTACTTC
CDR3: CASNPTGASYEQYF

D: TRBD2
V: TRBV7-3
size: -
J: TRBJ2-1
DNA: TGTGCCAGCAGCTTAACCAGCGGGGCGTACAATGAGCAGTTCTTC
CDR3: CASSLTSGAYNEQFF

D: -
V: TRBV11-1
size: -
J: TRBJ2-2
DNA: TGTGCCAGCACCGACGGTGGGGGGCGAAGCACCGGGGAGCTGTTTTTT
CDR3: CASTDGGGRSTGELFF

D: -
V: TRBV29-1
size: -
J: TRBJ2-7
DNA: TGCAGCCCAAAGCCAGGGGACGAGCAGTACTTC
CDR3: CSPKPGDEQYF

D: TRBD1
V: TRBV5-1
size: -
J: TRBJ1-4
DNA: TGCGCCAGCAGCTCTGGGGGACAGGGAGGGAATGAAAAACTGTTTTTT
CDR3: CASSSGGQGGNEKLFF

D: -
V: TRBV14
size: -
J: TRBJ2-3
DNA: TGTGCCAGCAGCCACCCCCCAGGGAGGAGCACAGATACGCAGTATTTT
CDR3: CASSHPPGRSTDTQYF

D: -
V: TRBV7-9
size: -
J: TRBJ2-1
DNA: TGTGCCAGCAGCCTTAGTTGGAATGAGCAGTTCTTC
CDR3: CASSLSWNEQFF

D: -
V: TRBV29-1
size: -
J: TRBJ1-1
DNA: TGCAGCGTGGGAGGACGATCGAACACTGAAGCTTTCTTT
CDR3: CSVGGRSNTEAFF

D: TRBD2
V: TRBV4-2
size: -
J: TRBJ2-1
DNA: TGTGCCAGCAGCCAGGCGGGGGGATTCTACAATGAGCAGTTCTTC
CDR3: CASSQAGGFYNEQFF

D: -
V: TRBV13
size: -
J: TRBJ2-3
DNA: TGTGCCAGCAGCTTAGGTGGGGGATCCCTCGGCACAGATACGCAGTATTTT
CDR3: CASSLGGGSLGTDTQYF

D: -
V: TRBV7-8
size: -
J: TRBJ1-2
DNA: TGTGCCAGCAGCTCCCCCCATCGGGGGACCTATGGCTACACCTTC
CDR3: CASSSPHRGTYGYTF

D: -
V: TRBV5-8
size: -
J: TRBJ1-2
DNA: TGTGCCAGCAGCTCCCGGGACGGAAGAATTAGCGGCTATGGCTACACCTTC
CDR3: CASSSRDGRISGYGYTF

D: -
V: TRBV6-1
size: -
J: TRBJ2-1
DNA: TGTGCCAGCAGTCGAAGCGAGAGCACCAGGCAGTTCTTC
CDR3: CASSRSESTRQFF

D: -
V: TRBV5-1
size: -
J: TRBJ2-3
DNA: TGCGCCAGCAGCACGCGCGGCACAGAAGGGGGGGATACGCAGTATTTT
CDR3: CASSTRGTEGGDTQYF

D: -
V: TRBV18
size: -
J: TRBJ2-4
DNA: TGTGCCAGCTCACCACCAACGGGGACCAACATTCAGTACTTC
CDR3: CASSPPTGTNIQYF

D: -
V: TRBV5-4
size: -
J: TRBJ2-7
DNA: TGTGCCAGCAGCTTGGGGGCCAGGAACGAGCAGTACTTC
CDR3: CASSLGARNEQYF

D: TRBD1
V: TRBV29-1
size: -
J: TRBJ2-1
DNA: TGCAGCGTTCCCCGGACAGGGGGTAAGGATGAGCAGTTCTTC
CDR3: CSVPRTGGKDEQFF

D: TRBD1
V: TRBV28
size: -
J: TRBJ1-1
DNA: TGTGCCAGCAGTTTACGAGGGGGCTCGAACACTGAAGCTTTCTTT
CDR3: CASSLRGGSNTEAFF

D: -
V: TRBV7-2
size: -
J: TRBJ2-1
DNA: TGTGCCAGCAGCTTCGCCGGGACCCCAAACAATGAGCAGTTCTTC
CDR3: CASSFAGTPNNEQFF

D: TRBD1
V: TRBV28
size: -
J: TRBJ1-1
DNA: TGTGCCTGTACAGGGGTCCGCATTGTGAACACTGAAGCTTTCTTT
CDR3: CACTGVRIVNTEAFF

D: -
V: TRBV5-1
size: -
J: TRBJ1-1
DNA: TGCGCCAGCAGCTTGGCCGGCTTCTTTCCGGACAGTGAAGCTTTCTTT
CDR3: CASSLAGFFPDSEAFF

D: -
V: TRBV2
size: -
J: TRBJ1-5
DNA: TGTGCCAGCAGTGAATTTAGGAGGGTAAATCAGCCCCAGCATTTT
CDR3: CASSEFRRVNQPQHF

D: TRBD2
V: TRBV4-1
size: -
J: TRBJ2-4
DNA: TGCGCCAGCAGCCGGTTTAGAGTAGCGGGATTGACTGCCAAAAACATTCAGTACTTC
CDR3: CASSRFRVAGLTAKNIQYF

D: TRBD1
V: TRBV5-1
size: -
J: TRBJ1-1
DNA: TGCGCCAGCAGCCGGGGACAGCCGAACACTGAAGCTTTCTTT
CDR3: CASSRGQPNTEAFF

D: -
V: TRBV5-1
size: -
J: TRBJ1-4
DNA: TGCGCCAGCAGCTTGGGGACCGTTAATGAAAAACTGTTTTTT
CDR3: CASSLGTVNEKLFF

D: TRBD1
V: TRBV29-1
size: -
J: TRBJ1-1
DNA: TGCAGCACCGGGACAGGGGGCTGGGGGAACACTGAAGCTTTCTTT
CDR3: CSTGTGGWGNTEAFF